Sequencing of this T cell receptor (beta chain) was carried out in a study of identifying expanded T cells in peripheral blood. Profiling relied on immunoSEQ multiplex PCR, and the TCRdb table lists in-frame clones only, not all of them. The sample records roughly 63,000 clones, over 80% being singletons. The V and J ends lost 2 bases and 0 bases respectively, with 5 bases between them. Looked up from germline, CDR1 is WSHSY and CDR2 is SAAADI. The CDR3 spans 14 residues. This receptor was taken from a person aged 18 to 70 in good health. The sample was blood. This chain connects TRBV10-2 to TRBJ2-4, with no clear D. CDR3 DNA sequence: TGCGCCAGCAGTGAGGCAGCAGCCAAAAACATTCAGTACTTC. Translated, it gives CASSEAAAKNIQYF.